This T cell receptor beta chain stems from a study of regulatory T cells in long-lasting Graves disease. Arm-PCR of CDR3 regions and iRepertoire HTBI primers were used to build TCR beta libraries. Original analysis: Sequenced samples collectively carried around 60 TRBV and 14 to 15 TRBJ segments. Each CDR3 protein gets one entry after TCRdb re-called the multiplex PCR reads with MiXCR. These V and J calls originate from TCRdb's pipeline instead of the authors' own analysis. The sample shows roughly 700,000 distinct CDR3 sequences, about 30% of them seen only once. V lost 4 bases to trimming and J lost 0 bases, with 10 bases between them. The CDR3 runs to 14 residues. Germline V gives CDR1 SGHDN, CDR2 FVKESK. This clonotype was detected ten times or more. Its target is not known. Indicated time point: persistent/refractory GD, antithyroid drugs over 5 years with positive TRAb. PBMCs were the source of the RNA used for TCR sequencing.

General study findings and limits: Compared with new cases, persistent Graves' patients showed reduced TCR diversity.

The origin of this receptor is a female donor with Graves disease. V is TRBV14 and J is TRBJ2-7, with D perhaps matching TRBD2 (6 bases). Specimen: peripheral blood mononuclear cells (PBMCs), collected when the disease was refractory, from a patient treated with antithyroid drugs. The CDR3: CASSRGGTSYEQYF. Written as DNA, the CDR3 is TGTGCCAGCAGCCGCGGCGGGACCTCCTACGAGCAGTACTTC. Complete variable domain (other parts from reference TRBV14 and TRBJ2-7): EAGVTQFPSHSVIEKGQTVTLRCDPISGHDNLYWYRRVMGKEIKFLLHFVKESKQDESGMPNNRFLAERTGGTYSTLKVQPAELEDSGVYFCASSRGGTSYEQYFGPGTRLTVT.